This T cell receptor (beta chain) derives from a study of T cell responses to AZD1222 COVID-19 vaccine. Points from the study as a whole: Most donors were white British and more were female, and clonal diversity was possibly underestimated.

Of note for this clone: Its matching antigen is unknown.

Germline loops: CDR1 LNHNV, CDR2 YYDKDF (reference sequence). This CDR3 is built from 14 residues. V was trimmed by 0 bases and J by 7 bases, leaving 7 bases between them. Sequencing used immunoSEQ multiplex PCR; TCRdb keeps in-frame clones, though not all of them. Here the sample spans 200,000 to 250,000 clones, roughly 91% being singletons. Sequencing was performed on peripheral blood, taken on day 0 of MenACWY control vaccination. This clonotype was obtained from an adult in good health. The rearrangement uses TRBV15 and TRBJ1-6; D is uncertain. The CDR3 coding sequence is TGTGCCACCAGCAGAGATGGGCCGAATTCACCCCTCCACTTT. This codes for CATSRDGPNSPLHF. The full variable domain, completed using reference TRBV15 and TRBJ1-6, is DAMVIQNPRYQVTQFGKPVTLSCSQTLNHNVMYWYQQKSSQAPKLLFHYYDKDFNNEADTPDNFQSRRPNTSFCFLDIRSPGLGDTAMYLCATSRDGPNSPLHFGNGTRLTVT.